Listed below are T cell receptor beta chains from one sample, sequenced in a study of cytomegalovirus exposure and HLA in healthy donors. Sequenced by immunoSEQ multiplex PCR; TCRdb stores in-frame clones only, minus some. The table records fewer than 150,000 clones, around 83% of them present only once. The sequenced sample was PBMCs. All receptors derive from a man in his forties or fifties in good health and CMV-seropositive. CDR3s include the opening cysteine and the closing phenylalanine or tryptophan. A D gene is named only where the DNA matches it firmly. Clone sizes are given selectively: once, few, many, or a class where the clone is expanded.

DNA: TGCGCCAGCAGCTCGAGGACTGGGGATAGCGAGCAGTACTTC
CDR3: CASSSRTGDSEQYF
length: 14
D: .
V: TRBV5-1
size: .
J: TRBJ2-7

DNA: TGTGCCAGCAGCTTGACAGATCCCCATGGCTACACCTTC
CDR3: CASSLTDPHGYTF
length: 13
D: .
V: TRBV5-4
size: .
J: TRBJ1-2

DNA: TGTGCCAGTAACAGACAGGTACCAAATGGCTACACCTTC
CDR3: CASNRQVPNGYTF
length: 13
D: .
V: TRBV19
size: .
J: TRBJ1-2

DNA: TGTGCCAGCAGTGATTCGGTTGTATCTAACTATGGCTACACCTTC
CDR3: CASSDSVVSNYGYTF
length: 15
D: .
V: TRBV6-1
size: .
J: TRBJ1-2

DNA: TGTGCCAGCAGTTTAGCGGGCAGCTCCTACAATGAGCAGTTCTTC
CDR3: CASSLAGSSYNEQFF
length: 15
D: TRBD2
V: TRBV6-6
size: medium-sized
J: TRBJ2-1

DNA: TGTGCCATCAGTGAAGGACAATACGAGCAGTACTTC
CDR3: CAISEGQYEQYF
length: 12
D: .
V: TRBV10-3
size: .
J: TRBJ2-7

DNA: TGTGCCAGCAGTGAACAGGGGAGCGGGAACACTGAAGCTTTCTTT
CDR3: CASSEQGSGNTEAFF
length: 15
D: .
V: TRBV2
size: .
J: TRBJ1-1

DNA: TGCGCCAGCGGAGGACAGCAGACTTTGGGGGATACGCAGTATTTT
CDR3: CASGGQQTLGDTQYF
length: 15
D: .
V: TRBV5-1
size: few
J: TRBJ2-3

DNA: TGTGCCAGCAGCTTAGGGACAGGGACTCTTGGGGCCAACGTCCTGACTTTC
CDR3: CASSLGTGTLGANVLTF
length: 17
D: TRBD1
V: TRBV7-8
size: .
J: TRBJ2-6

DNA: TGCGCCAGCAGCCTTCCCGCCTACGAGCAGTACTTC
CDR3: CASSLPAYEQYF
length: 12
D: .
V: TRBV5-1
size: .
J: TRBJ2-7

DNA: TGCGCCAGCAGTCTCGCGGAGGGCACTGAAGCTTTCTTT
CDR3: CASSLAEGTEAFF
length: 13
D: .
V: TRBV5-1
size: .
J: TRBJ1-1

DNA: TGTGCCAGCAGTGGCGGGGGGGCCTCAGATACGCAGTATTTT
CDR3: CASSGGGASDTQYF
length: 14
D: TRBD2
V: TRBV6-4
size: .
J: TRBJ2-3

DNA: TGTGCCAGCAGCATTTCTTTTCAGGGCTTCACTGAAGCTTTCTTT
CDR3: CASSISFQGFTEAFF
length: 15
D: .
V: TRBV7-6
size: .
J: TRBJ1-1

DNA: TGTTCCAGCAGCTTAGGGGGACAGTCCGGCTCAACCACTGAAGCTTTCTTT
CDR3: CSSSLGGQSGSTTEAFF
length: 17
D: TRBD1
V: TRBV7-3
size: few
J: TRBJ1-1

DNA: TGTGCCAGCAGTGAATTGGGACAGCTGAAAAATGAAAAACTGTTTTTT
CDR3: CASSELGQLKNEKLFF
length: 16
D: TRBD1
V: TRBV6-1
size: .
J: TRBJ1-4

DNA: TGTGCCAGCAGTTCCCGGGACACTTGGGCAGAGACCCAGTACTTC
CDR3: CASSSRDTWAETQYF
length: 15
D: .
V: TRBV27
size: .
J: TRBJ2-5

DNA: TGTGCCAGCCGGGGTCCCAATCAGCCCCAGCATTTT
CDR3: CASRGPNQPQHF
length: 12
D: .
V: TRBV6-5
size: .
J: TRBJ1-5

DNA: TGTGCCATCCAGGTTCAAACTAACTATGGCTACACCTTC
CDR3: CAIQVQTNYGYTF
length: 13
D: .
V: TRBV10-3
size: .
J: TRBJ1-2

DNA: TGTGCCTGGAGTGTCCCCGCTGGAAACACCATATATTTT
CDR3: CAWSVPAGNTIYF
length: 13
D: .
V: TRBV30
size: .
J: TRBJ1-3

DNA: TGTGCCAGCAGCCCCGACAGGGTTTATGGCTACACCTTC
CDR3: CASSPDRVYGYTF
length: 13
D: TRBD1
V: TRBV7-8
size: .
J: TRBJ1-2

DNA: TGCGCCAGCAGCCAATTCACAGATTTCAACACTGAAGCTTTCTTT
CDR3: CASSQFTDFNTEAFF
length: 15
D: .
V: TRBV4-3
size: .
J: TRBJ1-1

DNA: TGTGCCAGCGAACACACAGATACGCAGTATTTT
CDR3: CASEHTDTQYF
length: 11
D: .
V: TRBV6-1
size: once
J: TRBJ2-3

DNA: TGTGCCTGGAGTGTCGGTCTCATGAACACTGAAGCTTTCTTT
CDR3: CAWSVGLMNTEAFF
length: 14
D: .
V: TRBV30
size: .
J: TRBJ1-1

DNA: TGTGCCAGCAGTACTCCGGGACAGGGTTTTTACGAGCAGTACTTC
CDR3: CASSTPGQGFYEQYF
length: 15
D: TRBD1
V: TRBV27
size: .
J: TRBJ2-7

DNA: TGTGCCTGGTCTACAACAGGGGGACAGCCCCAGCATTTC
CDR3: CAWSTTGGQPQHF
length: 13
D: TRBD1
V: TRBV30
size: .
J: TRBJ1-5

DNA: TGTGCCAGCAGTTACTCGAACAGGGTAAACACTGAAGCTTTCTTT
CDR3: CASSYSNRVNTEAFF
length: 15
D: .
V: TRBV6-5
size: few
J: TRBJ1-1

DNA: TGCGCCAGCAGCCTAACGGGTAAAGAGACCCAGTACTTC
CDR3: CASSLTGKETQYF
length: 13
D: .
V: TRBV4-1
size: .
J: TRBJ2-5

DNA: TGTGCCTGGAGTGTACCGGGTTTGACAGGGGGCTATGAAAAACTGTTTTTT
CDR3: CAWSVPGLTGGYEKLFF
length: 17
D: TRBD1
V: TRBV30
size: once
J: TRBJ1-4

DNA: TGTGCCAGCAGCTTAGGCCTGCGGGGGCAAATCACCGGGGAGCTGTTTTTT
CDR3: CASSLGLRGQITGELFF
length: 17
D: .
V: TRBV13
size: .
J: TRBJ2-2

DNA: TGTGCCAGCCGGGGCTACAATGAGCAGTTCTTC
CDR3: CASRGYNEQFF
length: 11
D: .
V: TRBV7-6
size: .
J: TRBJ2-1